These 5 T cell receptor beta chains share one sample of origin, sequenced in a study of blood T cell repertoires in COVID-19. TCRdb's table, derived via immunoSEQ multiplex PCR, lists solely in-frame clones and lacks some. The table shows 180,000 or so clones, with 70% to 85% occurring only once. The sequenced sample was PBMCs or T cells enriched from blood (not recorded which). The receptors come from a man aged 50-60 years who had recovered from COVID-19.

The V gene is TRBV28, the J gene TRBJ1-2; D is unresolved. Germline V gene lookup returns CDR1 MDHEN and CDR2 SYDVKM. The CDR3 has 14 residues. V dropped 6 bases and J dropped 2 bases, with 13 bases sitting between them. The CDR3 nucleotides are TGTGCCAGCAGCCCAGCGGGGTCGAACTATGGCTACACCTTC. Translating gives CASSPAGSNYGYTF.

The chain is built from TRBV9 and TRBJ1-3, with D tentatively TRBD1 (5 bases). The germline gives CDR1 SGDLS, CDR2 YYNGEE. The CDR3 totals 16 residues. V was cut by 3 bases and J by 2 bases, with 15 bases left in between. The CDR3 spells CASSGIRDSAGNTIYF. The CDR3, as DNA: TGTGCCAGCAGCGGAATCAGGGATTCGGCTGGAAACACCATATATTTT.

The rearrangement joins TRBV30 to TRBJ1-2; TRBD1 matches at 10 bases. CDR3 length: 15 amino acids. Germline V gene sequence: CDR1 GTSNPN, CDR2 SVGIG (reference sequence). Trimming at V came to 1 base and at J to 4 bases, leaving 6 bases not matched to a gene. The CDR3 DNA is TGTGCCTGGAGTGGAGGGACAGGGGCCGGCTATGGCTACACCTTC. Translated: CAWSGGTGAGYGYTF. Full variable domain (remainder filled in from reference TRBV30 and TRBJ1-2): SQTIHQWPATLVQPVGSPLSLECTVEGTSNPNLYWYRQAAGRGLQLLFYSVGIGQISSEVPQNLSASRPQDRQFILSSKKLLLSDSGFYLCAWSGGTGAGYGYTFGSGTRLTVV.

V gene TRBV7-3 combines with J gene TRBJ1-2; D uncertain. Germline assignment: CDR1 SGHTA and CDR2 FQGTGA. There are 14 residues in the CDR3. V was pared by 0 bases and J by 6 bases, with 11 bases between. CDR3: CASSLTARGDGYTF. CDR3 nucleotides: TGTGCCAGCAGCTTAACAGCAAGAGGAGATGGCTACACCTTC.

V gene TRBV30 combines with J gene TRBJ2-5; 8 positions agree with TRBD2. This CDR3 region has 15 residues. CDR1 GTSNPN and CDR2 SVGIG come from the germline V gene (reference sequence). Trimming took 4 bases from V and 2 from J; bases not matched to a gene: 9. DNA of the CDR3: TGTGCCTGGAAAACGGGACTAGGTCGGCAAGAGACCCAGTACTTC. It yields the protein CAWKTGLGRQETQYF.